The 19 T cell receptor beta chains listed next were all sequenced from one sample in a study of identifying expanded T cells in peripheral blood. Profiled with immunoSEQ multiplex PCR; TCRdb holds only in-frame clones, not every one. In the table there are tens of thousands of clones, approximately 88% of which are singletons. The sample comprised blood. The receptors shown here come from a person aged 18 to 75 in good health.

The V gene is TRBV27, the J gene TRBJ2-7; D may be TRBD1 or TRBD2 (5 bases each). This CDR3 is 15 amino acids long. CDR1 MNHEY and CDR2 SMNVEV come from the germline V gene (reference sequence). Trimming removed 2 bases at V and 2 bases at J, with 13 bases between. The CDR3 region is CASSLMGTETYEQYF. DNA of the CDR3: TGTGCCAGCAGTTTAATGGGGACGGAAACCTACGAGCAGTACTTC.

The chain combines TRBV30 with TRBJ2-7, with D unclear. Germline assignment: CDR1 GTSNPN and CDR2 SVGIG (reference sequence). The CDR3 consists of 11 residues. Between the trimmed V and J ends, which lost 1 base and 2 bases, there was a span of 3 bases. The CDR3 sequence: CAWSAAYEQYF. Here the CDR3 DNA reads TGTGCCTGGAGTGCCGCCTACGAGCAGTACTTC.

CDR3 bases: TGTGCCAGTAGTACACGGGACAGGGCGATGAACACTGAAGCTTTCTTT. Encoded protein: CASSTRDRAMNTEAFF. The chain couples TRBV19 to TRBJ1-1; the match to TRBD1 covers 9 bases. Germline V gene data show CDR1 as LNHDA and CDR2 as SQIVND (reference sequence). Trimming removed 4 bases from V and 0 bases from J; junction bases left unmatched: 6. This CDR3 contains 16 residues.

The V call is TRBV18, the J call TRBJ1-5; no clear D. CDR1 and CDR2 (germline): KGHSH, LQKENI. This CDR3 contains 12 residues. Trimming took 3 bases from V and 4 from J, leaving 4 bases between them. CDR3 residues: CASSPVNQPQHF. The CDR3 DNA reads as TGTGCCAGCTCACCGGTAAATCAGCCCCAGCATTTT.

This chain joins TRBV2 and TRBJ1-1, with a weak D call TRBD1 (6 bases). The germline V gene has CDR1 SNHLY and CDR2 FYNNEI. The V end lost 6 bases, the J end lost 1 base, and 12 bases lay between the germline ends. The CDR3 has 14 residues. Written as DNA, the CDR3 is TGTGCCAGCAGATATGGACAGTCGAACACTGAAGCTTTCTTT. Residues: CASRYGQSNTEAFF.

The V gene is TRBV29-1, the J gene TRBJ2-5, with TRBD2 matching 10 bases. Trimming removed 5 bases from V and 3 bases from J; junction bases left unmatched: 6. CDR1 is SQVTM and CDR2 is ANQGSEA in the germline V gene. The CDR3 consists of 14 residues. The DNA of the CDR3 is TGCAGCGTTAAGTTAGCGGGGGGAAAAGAGACCCAGTACTTC. Translated: CSVKLAGGKETQYF.

The chain has TRBV12-5 and TRBJ2-3; 10 nucleotides match TRBD2. Germline-derived CDR1 and CDR2 are LGHNT and FRNRAP. This CDR3 has 15 residues. V shed 5 bases and J 6 bases; nucleotides not matched to a gene: 8. In DNA, the CDR3 is TGTGCTAGTGGTCTCGGAAGCGGGAGGGCGGATACGCAGTATTTT. This sequence encodes CASGLGSGRADTQYF.

The gene calls are TRBV15 and TRBJ2-3, with D perhaps TRBD2 (5 bases). CDR1 is LNHNV, CDR2 YYDKDF, per germline (reference sequence). V was clipped by 0 bases and J by 4 bases, with 17 bases between them. The CDR3 has 17 amino acids. The CDR3 protein is CATSRDRGRSVADTQYF. In DNA form, the CDR3 reads TGTGCCACCAGCAGAGACCGCGGGCGCAGCGTCGCAGATACGCAGTATTTT.

This clone has just one count. This chain connects TRBV7-2 to TRBJ1-5, with D unclear. In germline, CDR1 is SGHTA, CDR2 FQGNSA. The CDR3 consists of 14 residues. Trimming shortened V by 1 base and J by 3 bases, and 7 bases separated the two germline ends. CDR3 sequence reads: CASSLGRFNQPQHF. As DNA, the CDR3 is TGTGCCAGCAGCTTAGGGCGTTTCAATCAGCCCCAGCATTTT.

In this sample, this clone turned up a few times. This chain links TRBV18 with TRBJ1-2; D unresolved. This CDR3 is 14 amino acids long. The V and J ends lost 4 bases and 4 bases respectively, with 13 bases between them. From germline, CDR1 is KGHSH and CDR2 LQKENI. The chain's CDR3 is CASSLPDQSYGYTF. DNA of the CDR3: TGTGCCAGCTCACTCCCGGACCAAAGCTATGGCTACACCTTC. The whole variable domain, filled in from reference TRBV18 and TRBJ1-2, reads NAGVMQNPRHLVRRRGQEARLRCSPMKGHSHVYWYRQLPEEGLKFMVYLQKENIIDESGMPKERFSAEFPKEGPSILRIQQVVRGDSAAYFCASSLPDQSYGYTFGSGTRLTVV.

CDR3 DNA sequence: TGCGCCAGCAGCCACGGGACTAGCGATTATGAGCAGTTCTTC. It translates to CASSHGTSDYEQFF. V and J are TRBV4-1 and TRBJ2-1; 10 bases are a match to TRBD2. Germline V gives CDR1 MGHRA, CDR2 YSYEKL. After removal of 3 bases from V and 8 bases from J, the junction contained 4 bases not matched to a gene. The CDR3 is 14 residues long.

The chain joins TRBV13 to TRBJ2-7, with D maybe TRBD2 (6 bases). CDR3 length: 15 residues. Trimming shortened V by 8 bases and J by 6 bases, and 23 bases separated the two germline ends. Per germline, CDR1 PRHDT and CDR2 FYEKMQ (reference sequence). The CDR3, as DNA: TGTGCCAGCGTTCGTAGGGTTGCGGGAACTGGCGAGCAGTACTTC. The encoded protein is CASVRRVAGTGEQYF.

The gene calls are TRBV6-6 and TRBJ1-5, with D tentatively TRBD1 (6 bases). The CDR3 is 12 amino acids. V was clipped by 9 bases and J by 5 bases, with 11 bases between them. Germline CDR1 is MNHNY and CDR2 is SVGAGI (reference sequence). The CDR3, as DNA: TGTGCCAGTAGGGGGGGGGATCAGCCCCAGCATTTT. Amino acid sequence: CASRGGDQPQHF.

This clone was seen only once. The gene calls are TRBV5-1 and TRBJ2-6, with D maybe TRBD1 (6 bases). CDR1 and CDR2 from the germline V gene are SGHRS and YFSETQ. CDR3 length: 16 residues. Between the trimmed V and J ends, which lost 2 bases and 2 bases, there was a span of 11 bases. This CDR3 reads CASSLQGRTGANVLTF. CDR3 in DNA: TGCGCCAGCAGCTTACAGGGAAGGACTGGGGCCAACGTCCTGACTTTC. The whole variable domain, filled in from reference TRBV5-1 and TRBJ2-6, reads KAGVTQTPRYLIKTRGQQVTLSCSPISGHRSVSWYQQTPGQGLQFLFEYFSETQRNKGNFPGRFSGRQFSNSRSEMNVSTLELGDSALYLCASSLQGRTGANVLTFGAGSRLTVL.

The chain is built from TRBV9 and TRBJ2-5; TRBD2 is a possible D gene (6 bases). The CDR3 contains 15 residues. Germline CDR1 and CDR2: SGDLS and YYNGEE. Trimming removed 1 base from V and 4 bases from J, with 14 bases in between. The CDR3 spells CASSVSGGGSETQYF. The CDR3 coding sequence is TGTGCCAGCAGCGTATCGGGTGGGGGGTCAGAGACCCAGTACTTC.

The chain has TRBV6-5 and TRBJ1-3; D possibly corresponds to TRBD1 (6 bases). From germline, CDR1 is MNHEY and CDR2 SVGAGI. The CDR3 runs 12 residues. Trimming pared 11 bases from V and 4 bases from J, leaving 12 bases between. CDR3 nucleotide sequence: TGTGCCCCCGCGGGGGGCGGAAACACCATATATTTT. This translates into CAPAGGGNTIYF.

The chain carries TRBV5-6 and TRBJ1-1; D gene uncertain. The CDR3 covers 15 residues. CDR1 and CDR2 (germline): SGHDT, YYEEEE. V was shortened by 1 base and J by 4 bases, with 14 bases between the two germline ends. The CDR3 spells CASSLPQTTGTEAFF. CDR3 nucleotides: TGTGCCAGCAGCTTGCCCCAGACGACCGGCACTGAAGCTTTCTTT. Full variable domain (outside the CDR3, taken from reference TRBV5-6 and TRBJ1-1): DAGVTQSPTHLIKTRGQQVTLRCSPKSGHDTVSWYQQALGQGPQFIFQYYEEEERQRGNFPDRFSGHQFPNYSSELNVNALLLGDSALYLCASSLPQTTGTEAFFGQGTRLTVV.

The chain employs TRBV6-1 and TRBJ1-3, with no clear D. This CDR3 is built from 14 residues. Germline CDR1 is MNHNS and CDR2 is SASEGT. Trimming removed 4 bases at V and 0 bases at J, with 7 bases between. In DNA form, the CDR3 reads TGTGCCAGCAGTGTCGGACTCTCTGGAAACACCATATATTTT. Its translation: CASSVGLSGNTIYF.

V and J are TRBV6-6 and TRBJ2-7, with 7 bases matching TRBD1. Trimming cost V 0 bases and J 2 bases; bases outside gene matches: 7. Germline-derived CDR1 and CDR2 are MNHNY and SVGAGI (reference sequence). The CDR3 is made up of 16 amino acids. The CDR3 sequence: CASSYSHGTAAYEQYF. The CDR3 DNA reads TGTGCCAGCAGTTACTCCCATGGGACAGCAGCCTACGAGCAGTACTTC.